This entry is about one T cell receptor (beta chain). CDR1 KGHDR and CDR2 SFDVKD come from the germline V gene. The length of the CDR3 is 11 residues. V was clipped by 3 bases and J by 5 bases, with 3 bases between them. The entry originates in a study of T cell responses to AZD1222 COVID-19 vaccine. This table comes from immunoSEQ multiplex PCR, and its TCRdb copy is limited to in-frame clones, with some not included. The sample lists around 120,000 clones; 70% to 90% were seen once. The V call is TRBV24-1, the J call TRBJ2-5; D remains ambiguous. The sequence was collected from an adult who received the AZD1222 COVID-19 vaccine. The material was peripheral blood, obtained 28 days after the second AZD1222 dose. The CDR3 spells CATSDHETQYF. The CDR3 DNA reads as TGTGCCACCAGTGATCACGAGACCCAGTACTTC.